The present T cell receptor beta chain was sequenced within a study of blood T cell repertoires in COVID-19. Authors' data handling: Amplified reference gene primers provided the basis for estimating nucleated cell counts. Profiled with immunoSEQ multiplex PCR; TCRdb holds only in-frame clones, not every one. V, J and clone size are those of that table, while D and trimming were read from the DNA. The data show 400,000 to 500,000 clones, around nine tenths seen once. Participant-reported clinical history was the basis for cohort assignment. The source is a young woman who had been exposed to COVID-19. The specimen sequenced was PBMCs or T cells enriched from blood (not recorded which).

DNA of the CDR3: TGTGCCAGCAGTTTCCAGGGAGGGGTCTACGAGCAGTACTTC. This sequence encodes CASSFQGGVYEQYF. This chain links TRBV27 with TRBJ2-7, with 7 nucleotides matching TRBD2. The germline gives CDR1 MNHEY, CDR2 SMNVEV (reference sequence). This CDR3 contains 14 residues. V was clipped by 3 bases and J by 3 bases; unmatched bases: 5.